A selection of T cell receptor beta chains follows, all from one sample in a study of T cell changes during pregnancy in multiple sclerosis. The protocol was immunoSEQ multiplex PCR, while the TCRdb copy is restricted to in-frame clones and leaves out a portion. The profile shows just under 70,000 clones, about 89% of them singletons. The input for sequencing was peripheral blood, taken in the second trimester of pregnancy. The receptors were gathered from a female donor with multiple sclerosis, enrolled in a pregnancy study. Each CDR3 is given with its conserved first and last residue. Each record gives: J gene, D gene, V gene, CDR3 protein, CDR3 DNA. A D gene is named only where the DNA matches it firmly.

J: TRBJ1-5
D: NA
V: TRBV7-2
CDR3: CASSLAAGRVDQPQHF
DNA: TGTGCCAGCAGCTTAGCGGCAGGGAGGGTGGATCAGCCCCAGCATTTT

J: TRBJ1-2
D: TRBD1
V: TRBV7-2
CDR3: CASSVQGAYGYTF
DNA: TGTGCCAGCAGCGTACAGGGGGCCTATGGCTACACCTTC

J: TRBJ1-2
D: NA
V: TRBV2
CDR3: CASSEALQAVQNYGYTF
DNA: TGTGCCAGCAGTGAAGCGCTTCAGGCCGTCCAGAACTATGGCTACACCTTC

J: TRBJ1-2
D: NA
V: TRBV5-4
CDR3: CASSRAREGDYGYTF
DNA: TGTGCCAGCAGCCGGGCCCGCGAGGGGGACTATGGCTACACCTTC

J: TRBJ2-7
D: NA
V: TRBV14
CDR3: CASSHQGGNQRREQYF
DNA: TGTGCCAGCAGCCATCAGGGGGGAAACCAGAGGAGGGAGCAGTACTTC

J: TRBJ2-5
D: TRBD2
V: TRBV9
CDR3: CASSRKTSAQETQYF
DNA: TGTGCCAGCAGCCGTAAGACTAGCGCCCAAGAGACCCAGTACTTC

J: TRBJ2-7
D: NA
V: TRBV2
CDR3: CTSQGGVYEQYF
DNA: TGTACCAGCCAGGGGGGCGTCTACGAGCAGTACTTC

J: TRBJ1-2
D: TRBD1
V: TRBV15
CDR3: CATSRLQGGNGYTF
DNA: TGTGCCACCAGCAGATTACAGGGGGGCAATGGCTACACCTTC

J: TRBJ2-6
D: NA
V: TRBV21-1
CDR3: CASSGPFDRVNVLTF
DNA: TGTGCCAGCAGCGGACCCTTCGACAGGGTGAACGTCCTGACTTTC

J: TRBJ1-6
D: TRBD1
V: TRBV6-5
CDR3: CASSSPGTGDSPLHF
DNA: TGTGCCAGCAGTTCTCCCGGGACAGGGGATTCACCCCTCCACTTT

J: TRBJ2-6
D: NA
V: TRBV15
CDR3: CATSRTGPGANVLTF
DNA: TGTGCCACCAGCAGAACAGGGCCTGGGGCCAACGTCCTGACTTTC

J: TRBJ2-2
D: TRBD1
V: TRBV9
CDR3: CASSVLPGQGTDGELFF
DNA: TGTGCCAGCAGCGTTCTCCCGGGACAGGGGACCGACGGGGAGCTGTTTTTT

J: TRBJ2-1
D: TRBD1
V: TRBV6-1
CDR3: CASSEAYRGLYNEQFF
DNA: TGTGCCAGCAGTGAAGCGTACAGGGGGTTGTACAATGAGCAGTTCTTC

J: TRBJ1-5
D: NA
V: TRBV5-8
CDR3: CASSFLDSAPQGNQPQHF
DNA: TGTGCCAGCAGCTTCCTGGACAGTGCACCCCAAGGCAATCAGCCCCAGCATTTT